This passage covers 9 T cell receptor beta chains from one sample sequenced in a study of shared clonotypes between healthy human individuals. Measured with immunoSEQ multiplex PCR; TCRdb has only the in-frame clones, and not every one. Among millions of clones listed, 93% were seen once. The sample was naive CD4+ T cells from PBMCs. Indicated subset: CD45RA+ positively selected. These TCRs come from a man aged 18-30 years in good health. Some clones in this sample may be carry-over from other donors' samples.

J is TRBJ1-4 and V is TRBV6-1, with D maybe TRBD1 (6 bases). Trimming removed 9 bases at V and 5 bases at J, with 19 bases between. CDR1 and CDR2 (germline): MNHNS, SASEGT. The CDR3 contains 15 residues. The CDR3 loop is CASGGWGGLNEKLFF. CDR3 in DNA: TGTGCCAGTGGCGGGTGGGGGGGGCTGAATGAAAAACTGTTTTTT.

The rearrangement links TRBV6-5 to TRBJ2-5; D could derive from TRBD1 or TRBD2 (6 bases each). V lost 4 bases and J 4 bases, leaving 16 bases between the germline ends. The CDR3 totals 15 residues. Germline V lookup: CDR1 MNHEY, CDR2 SVGAGI. CDR3 DNA sequence: TGTGCCAGCAGTTCTCTGTCTTGGGGGGCAGAGACCCAGTACTTC. Translation gives CASSSLSWGAETQYF.

The rearrangement links TRBV11-2 to TRBJ2-1; a possible D gene is TRBD2 (7 bases). The V gene lost 5 bases and the J gene lost 7 bases, with 21 bases spanning the gap. The CDR3 spans 16 residues. Per the germline V gene, CDR1 is SGHAT and CDR2 is FQNNGV. The DNA of the CDR3 is TGTGCCAGCAGCCCCCGGGGGGCGGGACTGCGGAATGAGCAGTTCTTC. It specifies CASSPRGAGLRNEQFF.

The CDR3 reads CASSGQGGYGYTF. In DNA form, the CDR3 reads TGTGCCAGCAGCGGACAGGGCGGCTATGGCTACACCTTC. The chain has TRBV2 and TRBJ1-2, with 8 bases aligning to TRBD1. V dropped 6 bases and J dropped 4; count of bases not matched to a gene: 4. Per the germline V gene, CDR1 is SNHLY and CDR2 is FYNNEI. The CDR3 extends over 13 amino acids.

This clone was counted once. Other DNA sequences of this sample code for an identical CDR3. The rearrangement links TRBV6-1 to TRBJ1-1, with D unclear. The CDR3 is made up of 11 amino acids. From germline, CDR1 is MNHNS and CDR2 SASEGT. V was pared by 2 bases and J by 4 bases, with 2 bases between. The CDR3 region is CASSERTEAFF. CDR3 nucleotides: TGTGCCAGCAGTGAACGCACTGAAGCTTTCTTT.

The chain employs TRBV7-2 and TRBJ2-7, with D uncertain. This CDR3 has 16 amino acids. Germline loops: CDR1 SGHTA, CDR2 FQGNSA. Trimming shortened V by 2 bases and J by 0 bases, and 14 bases separated the two germline ends. This CDR3 reads CASSLLDRSSSYEQYF. CDR3 coding DNA: TGTGCCAGCAGCTTACTGGACCGATCCTCCTCCTACGAGCAGTACTTC.

With regard to this clone: Other DNA sequences of this sample code for an identical CDR3. The CDR3 protein is CSAGGRSEQYF. The CDR3 region has the DNA TGCAGTGCTGGGGGACGGAGCGAGCAGTACTTC. The chain has TRBV20-1 and TRBJ2-7; D may correspond to TRBD1 or TRBD2 (5 bases each). The CDR3 is 11 residues long. Trimming shortened V by 5 bases and J by 6 bases, and 11 bases separated the two germline ends. Germline assignment: CDR1 DFQATT and CDR2 SNEGSKA (reference sequence).

CDR3 protein: CASSLGIVAGNTIYF. CDR3 DNA: TGTGCCAGCAGCTTGGGGATTGTGGCTGGAAACACCATATATTTT. The chain carries TRBV5-5 and TRBJ1-3; D unresolved. The CDR3 covers 15 residues. V lost 0 bases and J 2 bases, leaving 9 bases between the germline ends. Germline values: CDR1 SGHKS, CDR2 YYEKEE (reference sequence).

The genes are TRBV5-6 and TRBJ2-7, with D perhaps assigned TRBD1 or TRBD2 (5 bases each). V was clipped by 3 bases and J by 1 base, with 11 bases between them. Germline V gene sequence: CDR1 SGHDT, CDR2 YYEEEE. This CDR3 is 14 amino acids long. This chain's CDR3 is CASSSGAGSYEQYF. As DNA, the CDR3 is TGTGCCAGCAGCTCCGGGGCAGGGTCCTACGAGCAGTACTTC.